The 29 T cell receptor beta chains below come from one sample, sequenced in a study of molecular identifiers for immune sequencing clone quantification. TCRdb reanalysed the PCR reads using MiXCR and keeps one entry per CDR3 protein. The table lists 400,000 to 600,000 distinct CDR3 sequences, about 22% of them singletons. The sequencing input was naive CD8+ T cells from blood, with Jurkat cell RNA spiked in. Subset specified: FACS-sorted CD8+CD4-CCR7+CD45RA+ naive T cells. These receptors were obtained from a human donor in good health. Some libraries in this study had Jurkat cell RNA spiked in.

This clonotype has ten or more counts. The chain has TRBV20-1 and TRBJ2-3, with D possibly being TRBD1 or TRBD2 (5 bases each). With 0 bases removed from V and 5 bases from J, the gap between germline ends came to 15 bases. The length of the CDR3 is 15 residues. CDR1 is DFQATT, CDR2 SNEGSKA, per germline (reference sequence). The DNA of the CDR3 is TGCAGTGCTAGAGATTCCGGGACCCTGGGAGATACGCAGTATTTT. Protein: CSARDSGTLGDTQYF.

The rearrangement joins TRBV5-5 to TRBJ2-2, with TRBD2 matching 9 bases. The V gene's germline CDR1 is SGHKS and CDR2 YYEKEE (reference sequence). V was pared by 4 bases and J by 4 bases, with 8 bases of the junction left unmatched. This CDR3 spans 16 amino acids. The CDR3 is CASSRATSGLTGELFF. The CDR3 nucleotides read TGTGCCAGCAGCAGGGCGACTAGCGGTCTCACCGGGGAGCTGTTTTTT.

This clonotype showed up many times. The rearrangement uses TRBV7-2 and TRBJ2-1; D is unresolved. Trimming took 5 bases from V and 8 from J, leaving 13 bases between them. The germline CDR1 and CDR2 sequences are SGHTA and FQGNSA. This CDR3 contains 13 residues. Here the CDR3 reads CASSGSVLDEQFF. CDR3 DNA: TGTGCCAGCAGCGGTTCAGTATTGGATGAGCAGTTCTTC.

Points on this clonotype: It may be a read error: a sequence one base away is much more abundant. CDR3 nucleotide sequence: TGTGCCAGCAGCCCCGGACTAACACTCCTGGGACACACAGATACGCGGTATTTT. This gives the protein CASSPGLTLLGHTDTRYF. The chain uses TRBV13 and TRBJ2-3, with D perhaps assigned TRBD1 or TRBD2 (6 bases each). Per germline, CDR1 PRHDT and CDR2 FYEKMQ (reference sequence). The CDR3 extends over 18 amino acids.

At least ten counts were recorded for this clonotype. CDR3 in amino acids: CASSWRTSGSEDTQYF. The CDR3 DNA reads TGTGCCAGCAGCTGGCGAACTAGCGGGAGTGAAGATACGCAGTATTTT. This chain links TRBV7-9 with TRBJ2-3, with 11 positions matching TRBD2. Germline CDR1 is SEHNR and CDR2 is FQNEAQ (reference sequence). Germline trimming cut 4 bases from V and 5 bases from J; bases unmatched to any gene: 8. The length of the CDR3 is 16 residues.

This clonotype showed up many times. The chain couples TRBV5-1 to TRBJ1-4; no definite D call. The germline CDR1 and CDR2 sequences are SGHRS and YFSETQ. The V end lost 0 bases, the J end lost 7 bases, and 10 bases lay between the germline ends. This CDR3 contains 14 residues. The CDR3: CASSLEEPSEKLFF. CDR3 bases: TGCGCCAGCAGCTTGGAGGAGCCGAGTGAAAAACTGTTTTTT.

This clonotype was seen at least ten times. This chain connects TRBV7-9 to TRBJ1-5; the D gene is possibly TRBD1 (6 bases). Germline values: CDR1 SEHNR, CDR2 FQNEAQ (reference sequence). The CDR3 extends over 14 amino acids. Trimming removed 6 bases from V and 0 bases from J, with 9 bases in between. CDR3 protein: CASSWDNSNQPQHF. The CDR3 DNA reads as TGTGCCAGCAGTTGGGACAATAGCAATCAGCCCCAGCATTTT. Drawing the rest from reference TRBV7-9 and TRBJ1-5, the complete variable domain is DTGVSQNPRHKITKRGQNVTFRCDPISEHNRLYWYRQTLGQGPEFLTYFQNEAQLEKSRLLSDRFSAERPKGSFSTLEIQRTEQGDSAMYLCASSWDNSNQPQHFGDGTRLSIL.

V is TRBV4-1 and J is TRBJ2-7; 11 bases agree with TRBD2. J lost 7 bases, V lost 2 bases, and 10 bases had no gene match. Germline V gene lookup returns CDR1 MGHRA and CDR2 YSYEKL. The CDR3 is made up of 16 amino acids. The CDR3 sequence: CASSQILTSGSREQYF. CDR3 coding DNA: TGCGCCAGCAGCCAAATCTTAACTAGCGGGAGTCGGGAGCAGTACTTC.

This clonotype has more than one count but fewer than ten. The J gene is TRBJ2-1, the V gene TRBV12-5; no reliable D call. The CDR3 contains 15 residues. The germline V gene has CDR1 LGHNT and CDR2 FRNRAP. Trimming pared 2 bases from V and 0 bases from J, leaving 8 bases between. The CDR3 nucleotides are TGTGCTAGTGGTTTGAACCCGAGCTCCTACAATGAGCAGTTCTTC. Translating it yields CASGLNPSSYNEQFF.

A few counts support this clonotype. The chain links TRBV11-2 to TRBJ2-3, with 7 bases lining up with TRBD1. CDR3 length equals 16 residues. Germline CDR1 SGHAT, CDR2 FQNNGV. The V and J ends lost 3 bases and 0 bases, in that order; junction bases with no gene match: 6. The CDR3 sequence: CASSFSTTGSTDTQYF. DNA of the CDR3: TGTGCCAGCAGCTTCTCCACGACAGGGAGCACAGATACGCAGTATTTT.

This clonotype has a handful of counts. The gene calls are TRBV30 and TRBJ2-1; the D gene is possibly TRBD1 (6 bases). Germline V gene data show CDR1 as GTSNPN and CDR2 as SVGIG (reference sequence). CDR3 length: 13 amino acids. The germline V and J ends were trimmed by 4 bases and 6 bases, with 13 bases remaining between them. CDR3 in amino acids: CAWNIGRGNEQFF. DNA for the CDR3: TGTGCCTGGAATATAGGCAGGGGCAATGAGCAGTTCTTC.

Worth noting for this clonotype: A read error may produce the germline difference seen at one junction end. V and J are TRBV25-1 and TRBJ2-7, with 7 bases matching TRBD1. In germline, CDR1 is MGHDK, CDR2 SYGVNS. The CDR3 contains 15 residues. This chain's CDR3 is CAGSDRDRSTYEQYF. The DNA for the CDR3 is TGTGCCGGCAGTGACCGGGACAGAAGTACCTACGAGCAGTACTTC.

In this sample, this clonotype turned up many times. The chain recombines TRBV7-9 with TRBJ2-7, with TRBD2 identical over 9 bases. Germline values: CDR1 SEHNR, CDR2 FQNEAQ (reference sequence). The CDR3 is made up of 15 amino acids. Losses at the gene ends were 5 bases for V and 3 bases for J; bases not matched to a gene: 8. The CDR3 loop is CASSQGPSGNYEQYF. CDR3 coding DNA: TGTGCCAGCAGCCAGGGGCCTAGCGGGAACTACGAGCAGTACTTC. Combining the CDR3 with reference TRBV7-9 and TRBJ2-7 gives the whole variable domain DTGVSQNPRHKITKRGQNVTFRCDPISEHNRLYWYRQTLGQGPEFLTYFQNEAQLEKSRLLSDRFSAERPKGSFSTLEIQRTEQGDSAMYLCASSQGPSGNYEQYFGPGTRLTVT.

This clonotype was recorded at least ten times. The V and J genes are TRBV12-3 or TRBV12-4 and TRBJ2-7; no reliable D call. V lost 5 bases and J 4 bases, leaving 12 bases between the germline ends. CDR3 length: 13 amino acids. The chain's CDR3 is CASSPNMGYEQYF. The CDR3 bases are TGTGCCAGCAGTCCAAATATGGGGTACGAGCAGTACTTC.

The V and J genes are TRBV11-2 and TRBJ1-1; a weak D match, TRBD1 (5 bases). Trimming cost V 4 bases and J 1 base, with 16 bases left between them. Germline V gene data show CDR1 as SGHAT and CDR2 as FQNNGV. The CDR3 loop spans 16 amino acids. Written as DNA, the CDR3 is TGTGCCAGCAGCTCCGGGGCGTGGGAAGGGAACACTGAAGCTTTCTTT. It translates to CASSSGAWEGNTEAFF.

V and J are TRBV7-9 and TRBJ2-7; D is perhaps TRBD2 (6 bases). Per germline, CDR1 SEHNR and CDR2 FQNEAQ (reference sequence). The CDR3 loop spans 11 amino acids. V was trimmed by 4 bases and J by 12 bases, leaving 13 bases between them. The CDR3 sequence is CASSSRDSLYF. The CDR3 coding sequence is TGTGCCAGCAGCTCCAGGGACTCGTTGTACTTC.

This clonotype was detected many times. The chain has TRBV7-8 and TRBJ1-1, with no clear D. The V gene's germline CDR1 is SGHVS and CDR2 FQNEAQ. This CDR3 region has 12 residues. V lost 5 bases to trimming and J lost 8 bases, with 12 bases between them. The CDR3 sequence is CASSPPPREAFF. The CDR3 DNA is TGTGCCAGCAGCCCACCGCCACGGGAAGCTTTCTTT.

The chain couples TRBV7-9 to TRBJ1-5, with D hard to call. The CDR3 is made up of 13 amino acids. CDR1 and CDR2 from the germline V gene are SEHNR and FQNEAQ (reference sequence). V was trimmed by 5 bases and J by 4 bases, leaving 9 bases between them. CDR3: CASSPWDNQPQHF. CDR3 in DNA: TGTGCCAGCAGCCCTTGGGATAATCAGCCCCAGCATTTT. The whole variable domain, remainder taken from reference TRBV7-9 and TRBJ1-5, is DTGVSQNPRHKITKRGQNVTFRCDPISEHNRLYWYRQTLGQGPEFLTYFQNEAQLEKSRLLSDRFSAERPKGSFSTLEIQRTEQGDSAMYLCASSPWDNQPQHFGDGTRLSIL.

Only one count was recorded for this clonotype. A much larger clone is a single base away; this may be a read error. This chain joins TRBV4-3 and TRBJ2-5, with TRBD2 matching over 10 bases. V lost 4 bases, J lost 5 bases, and 7 bases stayed unmatched. Germline V gene sequence: CDR1 LGHNA, CDR2 YSLEER. The CDR3 is made up of 15 amino acids. The CDR3 nucleotides read TGCGCCAGCAGCCGCGGGACTAGCGATTGGGAGACCCAGTACTTC. Protein sequence: CASSRGTSDWETQYF.

This clonotype has ten or more counts. V gene TRBV4-1 combines with J gene TRBJ2-1; D gene ambiguous. Trimming left V 0 bases short and J 9 bases short, with 9 bases between. In germline, CDR1 is MGHRA, CDR2 YSYEKL. The CDR3 contains 13 residues. The CDR3 loop is CASSQDTVPEQFF. Here the CDR3 DNA reads TGCGCCAGCAGCCAAGATACCGTTCCTGAGCAGTTCTTC.

As for this clonotype: A much larger clone lies one base from this, so it may be a read error. The chain uses TRBV7-9 and TRBJ2-3, with a possible D match to TRBD1 (6 bases). The germline gives CDR1 SEHNR, CDR2 FQNEAQ (reference sequence). The CDR3 length is 14 residues. CDR3 loop: CASSLSRGTDAQYF. CDR3 bases: TGTGCCAGCAGCTTATCCAGGGGCACAGATGCGCAGTATTTT.

Ten or more counts support this clonotype. The chain combines TRBV5-1 with TRBJ1-1; maybe TRBD1 (5 bases). The CDR3 covers 15 residues. Germline V gives CDR1 SGHRS, CDR2 YFSETQ. Trimming removed 3 bases at V and 0 bases at J, with 12 bases between. CDR3 nucleotides: TGCGCCAGCAGCTGGACGGGACTGATGAACACTGAAGCTTTCTTT. Amino acids: CASSWTGLMNTEAFF.

This clonotype has a single count. A much bigger clone sits one base away, suggesting this may be a read error. The gene calls are TRBV12-3 or TRBV12-4 and TRBJ1-4, with D perhaps matching TRBD1 (6 bases). The CDR3 length is 15 residues. CDR3 sequence reads: CASSLYSGGDEKLLF. The CDR3 DNA sequence: TGTGCCAGCAGTTTATATTCCGGGGGCGATGAAAAACTGCTTTTT.

The CDR3 spells CASSEKGRGLTDTQYF. For the CDR3, the DNA is TGTGCCAGCAGTGAAAAAGGGCGGGGGCTCACAGATACGCAGTATTTT. The chain joins TRBV27 to TRBJ2-3, with D maybe TRBD2 (7 bases). V shed 5 bases and J shed 2 bases, with 17 bases lying between them. The germline V gene encodes CDR1 MNHEY and CDR2 SMNVEV (reference sequence). This CDR3 comprises 16 residues.

This clonotype has ten or more counts. The chain is built from TRBV7-9 and TRBJ1-1; 7 positions match TRBD1. Germline V gene sequence: CDR1 SEHNR, CDR2 FQNEAQ (reference sequence). Trimming cost V 3 bases and J 11 bases; bases outside gene matches: 6. The CDR3 is 12 residues long. The chain's CDR3 is CASSFLDRMAFF. CDR3 nucleotide sequence: TGTGCCAGCAGCTTCCTGGACAGGATGGCTTTCTTT.

This clonotype was found once. A read error is possible here, since a much larger clone lies one base away. V and J are TRBV6-2 or TRBV6-3 and TRBJ2-2; D not resolved. CDR3 length equals 15 residues. Trimming removed 2 bases from V and 5 bases from J, with 12 bases in between. Germline V lookup: CDR1 MNHEY, CDR2 SVGEGT. The CDR3 is CASSYRAFGTGELFF. The CDR3 coding sequence is TGTGCCAGCAGTTACCGGGCCTTCGGGACCGGGGAGCTGTTTTTT.

This clonotype appeared many times. This chain uses TRBV6-2 or TRBV6-3 with TRBJ2-7; TRBD1 or TRBD2 may be the D gene (5 bases each). V shed 2 bases and J shed 12 bases, with 11 bases lying between them. The CDR3 length is 11 residues. CDR1 and CDR2 from the germline V gene are MNHEY and SVGEGT. CDR3 loop: CASSYGTRAYF. The CDR3 bases are TGTGCCAGCAGTTACGGGACGAGGGCGTACTTC.

The chain recombines TRBV3-1 with TRBJ2-7; 10 bases agree with TRBD2. Germline CDR1 reads LGHDT; CDR2 reads YNNKEL (reference sequence). The CDR3 length is 20 residues. The V segment lost 1 base and the J segment 2 bases; nucleotides outside the gene matches: 17. CDR3 amino acids: CASSQAAGTSDPGGAYEQYF. CDR3 bases: TGTGCCAGCAGCCAAGCGGCCGGGACTAGCGATCCCGGGGGCGCCTACGAGCAGTACTTC.

Worth noting for this clonotype: A read error may be the cause here, since a much bigger clone is one base away. The rearrangement links TRBV5-6 to TRBJ2-5; D is undetermined. The CDR3 runs to 15 residues. CDR1 and CDR2 (germline): SGHDT, YYEEEE. V shed 3 bases and J shed 2 bases, with 14 bases lying between them. The CDR3: CASSSTAWAQETQYF. As DNA, the CDR3 is TGTGCCAGCAGCTCCACAGCCTGGGCACAAGAGACCCAGTACTTC.